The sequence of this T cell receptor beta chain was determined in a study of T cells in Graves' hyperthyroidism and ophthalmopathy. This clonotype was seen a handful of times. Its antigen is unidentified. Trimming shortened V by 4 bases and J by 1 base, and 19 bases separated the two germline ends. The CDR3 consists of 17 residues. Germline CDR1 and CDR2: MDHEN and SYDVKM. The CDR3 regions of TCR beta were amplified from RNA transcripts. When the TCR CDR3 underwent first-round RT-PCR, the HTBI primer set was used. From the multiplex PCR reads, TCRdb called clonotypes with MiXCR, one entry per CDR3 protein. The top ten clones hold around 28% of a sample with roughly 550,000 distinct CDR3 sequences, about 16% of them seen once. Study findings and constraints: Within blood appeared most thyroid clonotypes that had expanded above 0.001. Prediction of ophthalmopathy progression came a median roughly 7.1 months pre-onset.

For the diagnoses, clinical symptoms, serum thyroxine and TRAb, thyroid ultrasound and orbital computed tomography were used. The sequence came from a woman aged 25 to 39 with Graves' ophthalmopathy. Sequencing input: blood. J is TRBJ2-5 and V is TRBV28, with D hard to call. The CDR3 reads CASSSPTLAGPQETQYF. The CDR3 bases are TGTGCCAGCAGTTCCCCCACTCTGGCAGGACCCCAAGAGACCCAGTACTTC.